The clone carrying this T cell receptor (beta chain) has more than one count but fewer than ten. This beta chain is off target for a library built for alpha chains, so its abundance means little. TCRdb re-called the RT-PCR reads through MiXCR, storing one row per CDR3 protein. The sample records about 6,500 distinct CDR3 sequences, 91% being singletons. The CDR3 extends over 14 amino acids. The J segment lost 3 bases and the V segment lost 6 bases, leaving 10 bases of the junction unmatched. Germline V gene sequence: CDR1 DFQATT, CDR2 SNEGSKA (reference sequence). The TCR comes from a female donor in good health, serving as a healthy control. Specimen: memory CD4+ T cells from blood. The chain is built from TRBV20-1 and TRBJ2-7; 8 bases map to TRBD1. The CDR3 loop reads CSAHPPGQDYEQYF. DNA for the CDR3: TGCAGTGCCCACCCACCGGGACAGGACTACGAGCAGTACTTC.